The clone carrying this T cell receptor beta chain came up a few times. With V trimmed by 8 bases and J by 7 bases, 10 bases remained unmatched. Germline V CDR1 and CDR2: MDHEN, SYDVKM. The length of the CDR3 is 15 residues. These data originate in a study of radiotherapy plus CTLA-4 blockade in lung cancer. Clones were sequenced by immunoSEQ multiplex PCR, and TCRdb holds only the in-frame ones, with some missing. The sample contains some 90,000 clones, approximately 84% of which appear only once. Sample: peripheral blood, taken from a patient treated with radiotherapy plus ipilimumab. V gene TRBV28 combines with J gene TRBJ2-1; 11 positions agree with TRBD2. The TCR originated in a human donor with non-small cell lung cancer who had a partial response to radiotherapy plus ipilimumab. CDR3 DNA: TGTGCCAGCTTTAGGTTAGCGGGGGGGAAAAATGAGCAGTTCTTC. This encodes CASFRLAGGKNEQFF.